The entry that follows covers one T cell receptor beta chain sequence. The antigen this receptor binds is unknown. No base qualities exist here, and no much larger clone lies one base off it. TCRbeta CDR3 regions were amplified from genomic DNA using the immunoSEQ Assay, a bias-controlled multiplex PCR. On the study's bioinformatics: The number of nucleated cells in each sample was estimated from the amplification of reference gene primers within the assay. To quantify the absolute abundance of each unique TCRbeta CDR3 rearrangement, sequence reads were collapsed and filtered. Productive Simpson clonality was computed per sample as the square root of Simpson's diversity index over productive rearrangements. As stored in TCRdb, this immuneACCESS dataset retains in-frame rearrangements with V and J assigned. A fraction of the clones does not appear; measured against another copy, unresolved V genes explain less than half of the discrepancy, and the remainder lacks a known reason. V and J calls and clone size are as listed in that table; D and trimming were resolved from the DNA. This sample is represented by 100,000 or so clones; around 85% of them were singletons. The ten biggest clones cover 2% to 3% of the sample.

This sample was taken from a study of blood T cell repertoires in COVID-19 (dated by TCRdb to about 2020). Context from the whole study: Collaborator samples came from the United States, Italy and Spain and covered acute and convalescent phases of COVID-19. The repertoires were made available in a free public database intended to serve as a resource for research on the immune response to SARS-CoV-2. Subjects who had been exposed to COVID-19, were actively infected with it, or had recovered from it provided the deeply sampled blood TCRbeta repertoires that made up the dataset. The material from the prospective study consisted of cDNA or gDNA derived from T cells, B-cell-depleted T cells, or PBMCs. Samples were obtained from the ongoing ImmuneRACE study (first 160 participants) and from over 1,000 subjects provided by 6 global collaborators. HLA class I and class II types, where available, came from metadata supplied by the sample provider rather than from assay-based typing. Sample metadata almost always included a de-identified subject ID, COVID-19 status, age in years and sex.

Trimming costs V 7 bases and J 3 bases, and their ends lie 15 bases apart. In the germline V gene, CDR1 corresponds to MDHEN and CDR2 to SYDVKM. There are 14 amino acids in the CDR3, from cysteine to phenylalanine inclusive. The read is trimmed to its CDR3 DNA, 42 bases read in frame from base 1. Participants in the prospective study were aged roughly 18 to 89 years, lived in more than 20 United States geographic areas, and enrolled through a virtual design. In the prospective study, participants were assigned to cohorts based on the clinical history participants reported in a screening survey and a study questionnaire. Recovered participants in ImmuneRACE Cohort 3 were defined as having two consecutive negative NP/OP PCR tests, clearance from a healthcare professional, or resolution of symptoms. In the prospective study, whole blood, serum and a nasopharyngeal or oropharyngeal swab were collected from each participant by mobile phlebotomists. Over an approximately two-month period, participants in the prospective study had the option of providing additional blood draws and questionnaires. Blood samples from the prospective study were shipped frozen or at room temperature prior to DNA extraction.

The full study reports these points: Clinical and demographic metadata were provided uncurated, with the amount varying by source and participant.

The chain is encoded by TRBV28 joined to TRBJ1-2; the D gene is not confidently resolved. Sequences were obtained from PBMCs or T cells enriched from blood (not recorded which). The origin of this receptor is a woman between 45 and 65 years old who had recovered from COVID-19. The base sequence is TGTGCCAGCAATCAAAGTCCGGCGGACTATGGCTACACCTTC. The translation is CASNQSPADYGYTF.